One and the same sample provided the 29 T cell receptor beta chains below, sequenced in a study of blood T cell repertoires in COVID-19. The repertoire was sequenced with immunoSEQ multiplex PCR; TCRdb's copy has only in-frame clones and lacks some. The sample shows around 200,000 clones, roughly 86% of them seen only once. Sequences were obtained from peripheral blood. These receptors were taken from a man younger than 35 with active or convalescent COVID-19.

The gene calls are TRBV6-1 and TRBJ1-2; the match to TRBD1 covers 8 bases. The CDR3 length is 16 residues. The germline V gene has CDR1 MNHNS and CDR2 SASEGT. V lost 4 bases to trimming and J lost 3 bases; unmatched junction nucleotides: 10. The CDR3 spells CASSGDRGGEYYGYTF. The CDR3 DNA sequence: TGTGCCAGCAGTGGAGACAGGGGTGGGGAGTACTATGGCTACACCTTC.

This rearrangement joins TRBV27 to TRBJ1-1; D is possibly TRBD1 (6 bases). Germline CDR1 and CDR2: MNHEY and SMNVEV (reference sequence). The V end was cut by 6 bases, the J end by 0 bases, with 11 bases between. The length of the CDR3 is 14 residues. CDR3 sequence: CASRQGLMNTEAFF. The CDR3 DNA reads TGTGCCAGCAGACAGGGATTAATGAACACTGAAGCTTTCTTT.

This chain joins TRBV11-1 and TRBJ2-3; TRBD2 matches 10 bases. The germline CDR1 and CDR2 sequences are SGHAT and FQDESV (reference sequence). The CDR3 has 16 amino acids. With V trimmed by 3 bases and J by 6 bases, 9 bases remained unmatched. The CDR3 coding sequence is TGTGCCAGCAGCTTGGCTAGCGGGAGATTTTATGATACGCAGTATTTT. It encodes CASSLASGRFYDTQYF.

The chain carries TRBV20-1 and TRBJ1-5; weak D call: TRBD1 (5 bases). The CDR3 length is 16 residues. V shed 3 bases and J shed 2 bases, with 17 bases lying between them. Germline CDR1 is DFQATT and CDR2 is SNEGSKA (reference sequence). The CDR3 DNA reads TGCAGTGCTAGTGCCCGGGGGAGAGAAGGCAATCAGCCCCAGCATTTT. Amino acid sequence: CSASARGREGNQPQHF.

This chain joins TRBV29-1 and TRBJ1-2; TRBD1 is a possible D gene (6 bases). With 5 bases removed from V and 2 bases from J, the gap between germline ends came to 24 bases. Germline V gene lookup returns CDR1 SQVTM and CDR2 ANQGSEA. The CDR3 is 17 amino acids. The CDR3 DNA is TGCAGCGTTCTAGGGTGGTACAGGGACGCGGACAACTATGGCTACACCTTC. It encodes CSVLGWYRDADNYGYTF.

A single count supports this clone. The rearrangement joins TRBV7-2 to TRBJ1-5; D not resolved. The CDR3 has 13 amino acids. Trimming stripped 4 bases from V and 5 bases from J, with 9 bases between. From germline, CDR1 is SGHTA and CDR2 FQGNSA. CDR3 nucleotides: TGTGCCAGCAGCTCCGAGGGTGATCAGCCCCAGCATTTT. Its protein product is CASSSEGDQPQHF.

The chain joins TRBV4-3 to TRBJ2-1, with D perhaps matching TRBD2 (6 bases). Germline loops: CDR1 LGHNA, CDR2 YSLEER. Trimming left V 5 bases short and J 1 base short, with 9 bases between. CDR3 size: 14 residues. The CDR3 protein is CASSSGTSYNEQFF. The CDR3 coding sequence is TGCGCCAGCAGCTCCGGGACTTCCTACAATGAGCAGTTCTTC.

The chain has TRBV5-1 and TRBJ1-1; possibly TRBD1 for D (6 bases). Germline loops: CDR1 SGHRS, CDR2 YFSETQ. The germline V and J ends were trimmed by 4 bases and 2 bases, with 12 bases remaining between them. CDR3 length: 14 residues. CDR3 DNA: TGCGCCAGCAGCAGGGACATTACTAACACTGAAGCTTTCTTT. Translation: CASSRDITNTEAFF.

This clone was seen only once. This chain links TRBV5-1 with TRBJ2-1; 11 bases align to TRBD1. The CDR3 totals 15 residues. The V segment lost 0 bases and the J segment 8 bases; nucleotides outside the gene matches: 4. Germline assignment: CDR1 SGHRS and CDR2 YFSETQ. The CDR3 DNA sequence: TGCGCCAGCAGCTTGGCGGGACAGGGGGGCCATGAGCAGTTCTTC. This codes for CASSLAGQGGHEQFF.

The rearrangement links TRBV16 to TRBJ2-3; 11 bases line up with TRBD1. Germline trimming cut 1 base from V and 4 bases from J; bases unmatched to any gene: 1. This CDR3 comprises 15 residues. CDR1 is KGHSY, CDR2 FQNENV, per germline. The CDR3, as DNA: TGTGCCAGCAGCCAATGGACAGGGGGCGCAGATACGCAGTATTTT. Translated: CASSQWTGGADTQYF.

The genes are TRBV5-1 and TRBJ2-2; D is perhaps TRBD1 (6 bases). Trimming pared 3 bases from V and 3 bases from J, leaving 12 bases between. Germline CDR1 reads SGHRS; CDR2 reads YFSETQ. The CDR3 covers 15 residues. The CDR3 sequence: CASSYPTGYTGELFF. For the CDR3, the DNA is TGCGCCAGCAGCTATCCGACAGGTTACACCGGGGAGCTGTTTTTT.

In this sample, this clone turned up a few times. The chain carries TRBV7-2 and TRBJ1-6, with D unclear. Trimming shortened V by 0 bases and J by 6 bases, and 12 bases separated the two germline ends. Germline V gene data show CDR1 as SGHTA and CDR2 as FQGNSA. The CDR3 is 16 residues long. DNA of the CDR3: TGTGCCAGCAGCTTAGCTCCCGGTAGGAGTAATTCACCCCTCCACTTT. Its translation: CASSLAPGRSNSPLHF.

DNA of the CDR3: TGTGCCAGCAGTACGGGACTAGCGGGAGTCTACGAGCAGTACTTC. Translating it yields CASSTGLAGVYEQYF. This chain links TRBV6-5 with TRBJ2-7, with 14 bases fitting TRBD2. Germline V gene sequence: CDR1 MNHEY, CDR2 SVGAGI. The CDR3 loop spans 15 amino acids. V trimming: 5 bases; J trimming: 3 bases; junction bases outside the gene matches: 3.

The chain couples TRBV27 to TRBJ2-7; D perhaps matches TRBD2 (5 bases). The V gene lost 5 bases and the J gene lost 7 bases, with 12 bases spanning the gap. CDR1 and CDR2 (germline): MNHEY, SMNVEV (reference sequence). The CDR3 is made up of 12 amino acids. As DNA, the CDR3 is TGTGCCAGCAGTGTCAATACTAGAGAGCAGTACTTC. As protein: CASSVNTREQYF.

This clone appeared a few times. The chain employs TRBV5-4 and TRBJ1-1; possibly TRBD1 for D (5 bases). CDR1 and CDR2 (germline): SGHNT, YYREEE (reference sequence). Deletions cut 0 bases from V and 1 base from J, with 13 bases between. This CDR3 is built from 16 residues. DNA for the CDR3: TGTGCCAGCAGCTTGGTGGGCAGGGCGTCGAACACTGAAGCTTTCTTT. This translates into CASSLVGRASNTEAFF.

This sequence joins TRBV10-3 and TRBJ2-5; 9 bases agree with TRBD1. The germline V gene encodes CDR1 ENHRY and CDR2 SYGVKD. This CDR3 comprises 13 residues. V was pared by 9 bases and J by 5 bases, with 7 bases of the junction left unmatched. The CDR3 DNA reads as TGTGCCATACAGGACAGGGGAGGGGAGACCCAGTACTTC. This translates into CAIQDRGGETQYF.

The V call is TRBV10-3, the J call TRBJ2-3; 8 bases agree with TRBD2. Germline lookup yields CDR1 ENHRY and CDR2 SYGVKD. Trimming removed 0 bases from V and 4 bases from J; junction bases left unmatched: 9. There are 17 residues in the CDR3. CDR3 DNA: TGTGCCATCAGTGAGTCGATTACGCGGGGGGCCTCAGATACGCAGTATTTT. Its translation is CAISESITRGASDTQYF.

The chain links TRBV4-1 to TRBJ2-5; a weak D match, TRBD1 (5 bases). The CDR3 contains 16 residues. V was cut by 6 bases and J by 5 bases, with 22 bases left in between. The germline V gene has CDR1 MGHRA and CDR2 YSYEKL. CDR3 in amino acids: CASSPFTPGHSETQYF. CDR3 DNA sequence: TGCGCCAGCAGTCCGTTTACTCCAGGGCATTCTGAGACCCAGTACTTC.

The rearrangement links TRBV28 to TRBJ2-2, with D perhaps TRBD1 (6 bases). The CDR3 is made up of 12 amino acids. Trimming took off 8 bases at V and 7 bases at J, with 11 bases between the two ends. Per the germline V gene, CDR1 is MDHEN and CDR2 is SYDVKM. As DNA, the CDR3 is TGTGCCAGCCAGGGGCGGGTCGGGGAGCTGTTTTTT. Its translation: CASQGRVGELFF.

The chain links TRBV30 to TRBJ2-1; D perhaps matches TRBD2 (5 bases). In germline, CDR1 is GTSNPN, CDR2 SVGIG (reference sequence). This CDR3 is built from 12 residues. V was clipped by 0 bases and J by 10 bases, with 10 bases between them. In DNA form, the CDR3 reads TGTGCCTGGAGTGTACGGGGTCGCGAGCAGTTCTTC. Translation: CAWSVRGREQFF.

For the CDR3, the DNA is TGCGCCAGCAGCTCCACAGGGAGCTCTGGAAACACCATATATTTT. Translation gives CASSSTGSSGNTIYF. The chain uses TRBV5-1 and TRBJ1-3, with D perhaps matching TRBD1 (6 bases). Trimming removed 3 bases from V and 0 bases from J, with 10 bases in between. CDR3 length: 15 residues. CDR1 SGHRS and CDR2 YFSETQ come from the germline V gene.

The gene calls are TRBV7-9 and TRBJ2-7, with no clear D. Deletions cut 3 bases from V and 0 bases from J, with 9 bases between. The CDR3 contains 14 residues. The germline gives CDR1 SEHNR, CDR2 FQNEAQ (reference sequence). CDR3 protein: CASSLMADSYEQYF. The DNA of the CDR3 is TGTGCCAGCAGCTTGATGGCGGACTCCTACGAGCAGTACTTC.

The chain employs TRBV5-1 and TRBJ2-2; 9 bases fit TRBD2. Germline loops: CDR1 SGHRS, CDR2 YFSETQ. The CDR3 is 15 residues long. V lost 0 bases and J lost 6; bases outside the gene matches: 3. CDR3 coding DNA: TGCGCCAGCAGCTTGGGCGGGAGGGCCTCCGGGGAGCTGTTTTTT. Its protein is CASSLGGRASGELFF.

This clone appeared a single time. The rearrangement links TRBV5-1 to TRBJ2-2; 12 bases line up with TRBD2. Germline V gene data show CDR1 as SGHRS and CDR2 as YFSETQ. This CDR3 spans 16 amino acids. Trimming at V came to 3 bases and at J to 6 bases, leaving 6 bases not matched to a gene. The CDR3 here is CASSWSGTSGSGELFF. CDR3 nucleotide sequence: TGCGCCAGCAGCTGGTCCGGGACTAGCGGGTCCGGGGAGCTGTTTTTT.

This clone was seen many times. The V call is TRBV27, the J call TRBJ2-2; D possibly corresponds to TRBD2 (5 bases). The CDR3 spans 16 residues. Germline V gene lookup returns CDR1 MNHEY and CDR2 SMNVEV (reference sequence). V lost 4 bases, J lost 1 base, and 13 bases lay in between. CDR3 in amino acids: CASSSRGSGNTGELFF. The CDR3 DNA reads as TGTGCCAGCAGTTCACGAGGGTCAGGGAACACCGGGGAGCTGTTTTTT.

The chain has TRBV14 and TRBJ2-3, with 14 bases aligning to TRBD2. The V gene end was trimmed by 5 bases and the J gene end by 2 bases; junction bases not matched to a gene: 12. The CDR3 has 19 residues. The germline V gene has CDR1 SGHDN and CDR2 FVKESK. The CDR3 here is CASSSGLAGENIATDTQYF. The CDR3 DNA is TGTGCCAGCAGCTCGGGACTAGCGGGAGAAAATATAGCCACAGATACGCAGTATTTT.

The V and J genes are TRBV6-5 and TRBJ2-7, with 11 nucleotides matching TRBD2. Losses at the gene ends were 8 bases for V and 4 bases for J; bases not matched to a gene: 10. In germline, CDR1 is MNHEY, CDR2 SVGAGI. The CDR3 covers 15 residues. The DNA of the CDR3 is TGTGCCAGCGCGTTCCGACTAGCGGGAATTTACGAGCAGTACTTC. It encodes CASAFRLAGIYEQYF.

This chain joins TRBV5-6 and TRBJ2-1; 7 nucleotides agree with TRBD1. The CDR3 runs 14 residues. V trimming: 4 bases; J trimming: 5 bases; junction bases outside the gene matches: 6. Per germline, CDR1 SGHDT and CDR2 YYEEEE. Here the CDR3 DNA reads TGTGCCAGCAGCCCGGGGACAGCAAACAATGAGCAGTTCTTC. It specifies CASSPGTANNEQFF.

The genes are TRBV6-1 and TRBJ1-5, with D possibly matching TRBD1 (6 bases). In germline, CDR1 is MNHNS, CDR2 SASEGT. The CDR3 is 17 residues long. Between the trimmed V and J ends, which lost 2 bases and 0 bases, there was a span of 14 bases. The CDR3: CASSEKTGQYSNQPQHF. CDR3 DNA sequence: TGTGCCAGCAGTGAAAAGACAGGTCAATATAGCAATCAGCCCCAGCATTTT.